Reported below is one T cell receptor (beta chain). V lost 5 bases to trimming and J lost 7 bases; unmatched junction nucleotides: 13. Germline values: CDR1 SGHVS, CDR2 FQNEAQ. The CDR3 is 16 amino acids. Assay used: immunoSEQ multiplex PCR; TCRdb lists only in-frame clones, some missing. In the table there are more than 90,000 clones, 82% of which are singletons. This entry belongs to a study of blood T cell repertoires in COVID-19. The V call is TRBV7-8, the J call TRBJ1-5, with 8 positions matching TRBD1. The sequence derives from a man between 65 and 85 years old with acute or convalescent COVID-19. The sequenced material came from peripheral blood. The CDR3 DNA sequence: TGTGCCAGCAGCACTAAAAGCCCTAACAGGGGGCAGCCCCAGCATTTT. Protein: CASSTKSPNRGQPQHF.